The clone carrying this T cell receptor (beta chain) was observed a handful of times. The entry originates in a study of CD8 T cells in ankylosing spondylitis. Germline V gene lookup returns CDR1 MDHEN and CDR2 SYDVKM. Trimming left V 6 bases short and J 2 bases short, with 15 bases between. This CDR3 has 15 residues. Quantitative 5'-RACE with molecular barcodes produced the TCR beta libraries. Each CDR3 protein gets one entry after TCRdb re-called the 5' RACE reads with MiXCR. The sample has fewer than 200,000 distinct CDR3 sequences; roughly 10% are singletons. This sequence was found in a female donor with ankylosing spondylitis or in good health (not recorded which). Specimen: blood, either unsorted or a sorted T cell fraction (not recorded which). The chain couples TRBV28 to TRBJ2-3; D remains ambiguous. Here the CDR3 reads CASSSDLAYTDTQYF. The DNA of the CDR3 is TGTGCCAGCAGCTCGGACCTTGCTTACACAGATACGCAGTATTTT.